The 27 T cell receptor beta chains given below trace back to one sample, sequenced in a study of blood T cells in healthy people across ages. The authors ran a second PCR of roughly 7 to 11 cycles using a sample-barcoded 5' primer and a J-beta primer mix. Each CDR3 protein is one row after TCRdb ran MiXCR on the 5' RACE reads. Here the sample spans 550,000 to 600,000 distinct CDR3 sequences, roughly 48% being singletons. Sequencing was performed on blood. These receptors came from an elderly man in good health.

Comment on this clonotype: One end of the junction varies from germline; a read error may be responsible. The rearrangement links TRBV6-6 to TRBJ2-1, with TRBD2 matching 10 bases. The CDR3 contains 15 residues. Germline CDR1 is MNHNY and CDR2 is SVGAGI (reference sequence). Here the CDR3 DNA reads TGTGCCGGCAGTTTAGCTAGCGGGGGCTACAATGAGCAGTTCTTC. Translated: CAGSLASGGYNEQFF.

The chain links TRBV27 to TRBJ1-2, with a tentative D call TRBD1 (5 bases). The CDR3 spans 15 residues. Germline CDR1 reads MNHEY; CDR2 reads SMNVEV (reference sequence). V was shortened by 0 bases and J by 3 bases, with 11 bases between the two germline ends. The CDR3, as DNA: TGTGCCAGCAGTTTATCGTTGGGAGGGGACTATGGCTACACCTTC. It codes for CASSLSLGGDYGYTF.

This clonotype was found a few times. The chain is built from TRBV29-1 and TRBJ2-2; TRBD1 matches 8 bases. The CDR3 sequence is 14 residues long. Per the germline V gene, CDR1 is SQVTM and CDR2 is ANQGSEA. Trimming took 8 bases from V and 2 from J; bases not matched to a gene: 7. This chain's CDR3 is CSHSGTGNTGELFF. The CDR3 region has the DNA TGCAGCCATTCGGGGACAGGCAACACCGGGGAGCTGTTTTTT.

The chain combines TRBV29-1 with TRBJ2-2; 7 positions agree with TRBD2. Germline-derived CDR1 and CDR2 are SQVTM and ANQGSEA. The CDR3 contains 13 residues. Losses at the gene ends were 2 bases for V and 6 bases for J; bases not matched to a gene: 3. This chain's CDR3 is CSVERLAAGELFF. In DNA, the CDR3 is TGCAGCGTTGAACGACTAGCAGCCGGGGAGCTGTTTTTT.

This clonotype was counted between two and nine times. The chain joins TRBV20-1 to TRBJ2-1, with D unresolved. CDR3 length: 15 amino acids. The ends were cut back, 6 bases at V and 9 bases at J, with 24 bases in the middle. Germline CDR1 DFQATT, CDR2 SNEGSKA (reference sequence). This CDR3 reads CSAKGLGVQDPEQFF. In DNA form, the CDR3 reads TGCAGTGCCAAGGGCCTTGGGGTGCAGGATCCTGAGCAGTTCTTC.

This clonotype was counted many times. The J gene is TRBJ2-1, the V gene TRBV6-6, with 8 nucleotides matching TRBD2. The CDR3 contains 12 residues. Germline trimming cut 6 bases from V and 14 bases from J; bases unmatched to any gene: 9. CDR1 is MNHNY and CDR2 is SVGAGI in the germline V gene (reference sequence). The CDR3 sequence is CASSFRGGEKFF. The CDR3 region has the DNA TGTGCCAGCAGCTTTCGGGGGGGCGAAAAGTTCTTC.

The chain has TRBV20-1 and TRBJ1-2; D gene ambiguous. Trimming shortened V by 2 bases and J by 4 bases, and 5 bases separated the two germline ends. The CDR3 is 11 amino acids. Per germline, CDR1 DFQATT and CDR2 SNEGSKA (reference sequence). The CDR3 reads CSARSSYGYTF. The CDR3 region has the DNA TGCAGTGCTAGATCCAGCTATGGCTACACCTTC.

The rearrangement links TRBV7-2 to TRBJ2-1; 9 bases are a match to TRBD1. The J segment lost 7 bases and the V segment lost 5 bases, leaving 9 bases of the junction unmatched. The CDR3 totals 15 residues. Germline V lookup: CDR1 SGHTA, CDR2 FQGNSA. The CDR3 reads CASSRRGQGGNEQFF. The CDR3 bases are TGTGCCAGCAGCCGCAGGGGACAGGGTGGGAATGAGCAGTTCTTC.

V is TRBV5-5 and J is TRBJ2-2; D may match TRBD1 or TRBD2 (5 bases each). V lost 0 bases and J lost 0, with 15 bases in between. Per germline, CDR1 SGHKS and CDR2 YYEKEE (reference sequence). This CDR3 has 18 residues. The CDR3 DNA reads as TGTGCCAGCAGCTTGGGTGGGGGAGATCCTTCGAACACCGGGGAGCTGTTTTTT. Its protein product is CASSLGGGDPSNTGELFF.

The gene calls are TRBV7-3 and TRBJ2-5, with D perhaps assigned TRBD1 or TRBD2 (5 bases each). V was clipped by 4 bases and J by 4 bases, with 10 bases between them. The CDR3 has 13 amino acids. The germline V gene encodes CDR1 SGHTA and CDR2 FQGTGA. CDR3 coding DNA: TGTGCCAGCAGCTCCGTTGGGGGAGAGACCCAGTACTTC. Its protein product is CASSSVGGETQYF.

V gene TRBV29-1 combines with J gene TRBJ2-1; D is possibly TRBD1 (6 bases). The germline V gene encodes CDR1 SQVTM and CDR2 ANQGSEA. Trimming left V 6 bases short and J 10 bases short, with 22 bases between. This CDR3 region has 14 residues. In DNA form, the CDR3 reads TGCAGCGTCAGAGGTAGACAGGACACTGGGGAGCAGTTCTTC. Encoded protein: CSVRGRQDTGEQFF.

The table lists this clonotype with a few counts. V and J are TRBV4-1 and TRBJ2-1; 8 positions match TRBD2. This CDR3 contains 16 residues. Germline loops: CDR1 MGHRA, CDR2 YSYEKL. Unmatched junction bases numbered 13, after V lost 4 bases and J lost 8 bases. In DNA, the CDR3 is TGCGCCAGCAGCCCCAACAGAGGGACTAGTTTTGATGAGCAGTTCTTC. This sequence encodes CASSPNRGTSFDEQFF.

This clonotype was recorded at least ten times. The J gene is TRBJ2-7, the V gene TRBV20-1; 9 nucleotides agree with TRBD1. V lost 4 bases, J lost 10 bases, and 11 bases stayed unmatched. The CDR3 sequence is 13 residues long. Germline CDR1 DFQATT, CDR2 SNEGSKA (reference sequence). CDR3 loop: CSATTNYRGQQYF. CDR3 DNA: TGCAGTGCTACGACGAATTACAGGGGGCAACAGTACTTC.

This clonotype was counted only a few times. The gene calls are TRBV7-2 and TRBJ2-5, with TRBD2 matching over 10 bases. With 1 base clipped from V and 8 bases from J, the junction kept 13 bases outside the gene matches. The CDR3 contains 17 residues. CDR1 SGHTA and CDR2 FQGNSA come from the germline V gene. The CDR3 coding sequence is TGTGCCAGCAGCTTAGTACTAGCGGGACCCACGGAGAGCACCCAGTACTTC. Translating it yields CASSLVLAGPTESTQYF.

The rearrangement links TRBV20-1 to TRBJ2-3; D remains unclear. The CDR3 extends over 15 amino acids. Per germline, CDR1 DFQATT and CDR2 SNEGSKA (reference sequence). V was shortened by 3 bases and J by 0 bases, with 13 bases between the two germline ends. The CDR3 DNA is TGCAGTGCTAGTTTAGTCGGAACTAGCACAGATACGCAGTATTTT. This gives the protein CSASLVGTSTDTQYF.

This clonotype was recorded a few times. This chain links TRBV5-1 with TRBJ2-7, with 9 positions matching TRBD1. Per the germline V gene, CDR1 is SGHRS and CDR2 is YFSETQ. The CDR3 runs 16 residues. V lost 4 bases, J lost 3 bases, and 11 bases stayed unmatched. The DNA of the CDR3 is TGCGCCAGCAGCATTTCACCGGGACAGGGAATCTACGAGCAGTACTTC. Its translation is CASSISPGQGIYEQYF.

Note on this clonotype: Its ends do not fully match the called genes, so a read error is possible. The genes are TRBV20-1 and TRBJ1-6, with 11 bases matching TRBD1. The CDR3 is made up of 16 amino acids. Per germline, CDR1 DFQATT and CDR2 SNEGSKA (reference sequence). The CDR3 loop is CSAGRTGGGYNSPPHF. The CDR3 nucleotides are TGCAGTGCTGGCCGGACAGGGGGCGGCTATAATTCACCCCCCCACTTT.

The chain employs TRBV20-1 and TRBJ2-1, with a weak D call TRBD2 (6 bases). From germline, CDR1 is DFQATT and CDR2 SNEGSKA (reference sequence). Trimming removed 4 bases from V and 6 bases from J, with 13 bases in between. This CDR3 spans 13 amino acids. DNA for the CDR3: TGCAGTGCTACACGGGGGAATAGCAATGAGCAGTTCTTC. Its translation is CSATRGNSNEQFF.

This clonotype was detected a few times. DNA of the CDR3: TGCAGCGTTGAAGTTTCCCGGACCTATGGCTACACCTTC. It encodes CSVEVSRTYGYTF. The chain combines TRBV29-1 with TRBJ1-2; D unresolved. Trimming shortened V by 1 base and J by 4 bases, and 10 bases separated the two germline ends. This CDR3 spans 13 amino acids. The germline V gene has CDR1 SQVTM and CDR2 ANQGSEA.

This clonotype has more than one count but fewer than ten. The V call is TRBV11-3, the J call TRBJ2-5; D uncertain. The last part of the DNA fits TRBJ2-7 better; the J call may be wrong. Germline-derived CDR1 and CDR2 are SGHNT and YENEEA. This CDR3 spans 14 amino acids. CDR3 region: CASSLDPESYEQYF. Written as DNA, the CDR3 is TGTGCCAGCAGCTTAGATCCAGAATCCTACGAGCAGTACTTC.

This chain connects TRBV11-1 to TRBJ2-6; D may be TRBD1 or TRBD2 (5 bases each). The germline CDR1 and CDR2 sequences are SGHAT and FQDESV (reference sequence). V was cut by 7 bases and J by 1 base, with 26 bases left in between. CDR3 length equals 20 residues. The CDR3 DNA reads TGTGCCAGCACCCAAGACCGAAGCGGAAATGCAGGGTCTGGGGCCAACGTCCTGACTTTC. Translated, it gives CASTQDRSGNAGSGANVLTF.

This clonotype was detected many times. The chain has TRBV9 and TRBJ2-3; D gene unclear. The germline V gene encodes CDR1 SGDLS and CDR2 YYNGEE. This CDR3 spans 14 amino acids. V gave up 0 bases and J gave up 1 base, with 6 bases separating them. DNA for the CDR3: TGTGCCAGCAGCGTAGGGGTGGGCACAGATACGCAGTATTTT. Translation: CASSVGVGTDTQYF.

This clonotype was seen repeatedly, ten times or more. The genes are TRBV6-6 and TRBJ1-6, with TRBD1 matching 8 bases. The germline gives CDR1 MNHNY, CDR2 SVGAGI (reference sequence). The CDR3 is 12 amino acids. The V segment lost 11 bases and the J segment 6 bases; nucleotides outside the gene matches: 3. The chain's CDR3 is CAVTGGNSPLHF. In DNA, the CDR3 is TGTGCCGTCACAGGGGGTAATTCACCCCTCCACTTT.

The chain is built from TRBV20-1 and TRBJ1-2; D unresolved. CDR3 length: 14 residues. From germline, CDR1 is DFQATT and CDR2 SNEGSKA (reference sequence). The V end lost 3 bases, the J end lost 0 bases, and 11 bases lay between the germline ends. CDR3 residues: CSASRPRANYGYTF. DNA of the CDR3: TGCAGTGCTAGTAGGCCGCGAGCTAACTATGGCTACACCTTC.

This clonotype was counted a single time. J is TRBJ2-1 and V is TRBV29-1; tentative D call: TRBD2 (6 bases). Germline V gene lookup returns CDR1 SQVTM and CDR2 ANQGSEA. Between the trimmed V and J ends, which lost 4 bases and 8 bases, there was a span of 15 bases. This CDR3 comprises 13 residues. This CDR3 is CSVGGTPGDEQFF. CDR3 nucleotide sequence: TGCAGCGTTGGGGGGACTCCCGGTGATGAGCAGTTCTTC.

The genes are TRBV3-1 and TRBJ1-2; 10 bases are a match to TRBD1. This CDR3 contains 16 residues. Losses at the gene ends were 0 bases for V and 4 bases for J; bases not matched to a gene: 5. The germline gives CDR1 LGHDT, CDR2 YNNKEL (reference sequence). CDR3 region: CASSQERQGAVYGYTF. The CDR3 nucleotides are TGTGCCAGCAGCCAAGAAAGACAGGGGGCCGTCTATGGCTACACCTTC.

In DNA, the CDR3 is TGTGCCAGCAGCTCAGAGGGGGGGGCGGTTCCCGATACGCAGTATTTT. Residues: CASSSEGGAVPDTQYF. The J gene is TRBJ2-3, the V gene TRBV9, with D possibly matching TRBD2 (7 bases). Trimming removed 4 bases at V and 6 bases at J, with 21 bases between. Germline CDR1 and CDR2: SGDLS and YYNGEE. The CDR3 is 16 amino acids.